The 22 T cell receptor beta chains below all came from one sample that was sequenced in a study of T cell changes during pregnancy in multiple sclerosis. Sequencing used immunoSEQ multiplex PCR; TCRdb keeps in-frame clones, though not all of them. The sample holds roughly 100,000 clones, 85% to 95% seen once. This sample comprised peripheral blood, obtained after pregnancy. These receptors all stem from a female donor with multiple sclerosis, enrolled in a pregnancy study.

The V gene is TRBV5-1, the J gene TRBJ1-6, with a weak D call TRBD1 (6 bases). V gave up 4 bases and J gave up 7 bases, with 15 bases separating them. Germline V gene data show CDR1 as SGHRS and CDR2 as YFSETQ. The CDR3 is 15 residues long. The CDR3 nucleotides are TGCGCCAGCAGCCCAACGACAGGTTTCAATTCACCCCTCCACTTT. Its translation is CASSPTTGFNSPLHF. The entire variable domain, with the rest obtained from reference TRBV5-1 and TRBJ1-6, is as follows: KAGVTQTPRYLIKTRGQQVTLSCSPISGHRSVSWYQQTPGQGLQFLFEYFSETQRNKGNFPGRFSGRQFSNSRSEMNVSTLELGDSALYLCASSPTTGFNSPLHFGNGTRLTVT.

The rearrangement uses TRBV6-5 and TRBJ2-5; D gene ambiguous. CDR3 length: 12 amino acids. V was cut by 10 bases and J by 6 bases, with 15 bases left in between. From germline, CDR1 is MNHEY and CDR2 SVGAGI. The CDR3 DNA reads TGTGCCACCTCGACTGAGAAGAAGACCCAGTACTTC. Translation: CATSTEKKTQYF.

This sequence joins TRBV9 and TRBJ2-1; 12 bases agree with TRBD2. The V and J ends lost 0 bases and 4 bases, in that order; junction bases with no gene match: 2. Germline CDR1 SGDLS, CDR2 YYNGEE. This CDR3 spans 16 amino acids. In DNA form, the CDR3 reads TGTGCCAGCAGCGTAGCCGGACTAGCGGGATACAATGAGCAGTTCTTC. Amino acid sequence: CASSVAGLAGYNEQFF. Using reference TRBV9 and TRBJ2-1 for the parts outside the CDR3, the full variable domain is DSGVTQTPKHLITATGQRVTLRCSPRSGDLSVYWYQQSLDQGLQFLIQYYNGEERAKGNILERFSAQQFPDLHSELNLSSLELGDSALYFCASSVAGLAGYNEQFFGPGTRLTVL.

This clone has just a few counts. The CDR3 loop reads CASSFSSSGGETQYF. Written as DNA, the CDR3 is TGCGCCAGCAGCTTCTCTAGTAGCGGAGGGGAGACCCAGTACTTC. The rearrangement links TRBV5-1 to TRBJ2-5; a weak D match, TRBD2 (6 bases). The CDR3 is 15 amino acids. Germline V CDR1 and CDR2: SGHRS, YFSETQ. V dropped 2 bases and J dropped 5 bases, with 16 bases sitting between them.

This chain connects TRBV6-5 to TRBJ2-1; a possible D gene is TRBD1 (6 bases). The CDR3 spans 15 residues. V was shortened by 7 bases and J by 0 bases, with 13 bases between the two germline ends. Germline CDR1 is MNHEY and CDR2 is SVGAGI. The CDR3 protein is CASKGHSSSYNEQFF. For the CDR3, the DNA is TGTGCCAGCAAGGGACATTCGAGCTCCTACAATGAGCAGTTCTTC.

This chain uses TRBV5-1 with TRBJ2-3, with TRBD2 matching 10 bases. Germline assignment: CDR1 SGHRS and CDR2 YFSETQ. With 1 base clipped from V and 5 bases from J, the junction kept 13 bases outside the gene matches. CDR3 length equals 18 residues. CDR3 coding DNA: TGCGCCAGCAGCTTGATCGAGCGGGAGGGCCTGAGGAGAGATACGCAGTATTTT. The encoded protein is CASSLIEREGLRRDTQYF.

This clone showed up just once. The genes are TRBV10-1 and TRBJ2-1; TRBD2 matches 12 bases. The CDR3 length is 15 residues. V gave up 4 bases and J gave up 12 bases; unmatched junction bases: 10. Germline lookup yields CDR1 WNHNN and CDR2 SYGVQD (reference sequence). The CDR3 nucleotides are TGCGCCAGCAGTGCCGGACTAGCGGGACCCTGGGGGCAGTTCTTC. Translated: CASSAGLAGPWGQFF.

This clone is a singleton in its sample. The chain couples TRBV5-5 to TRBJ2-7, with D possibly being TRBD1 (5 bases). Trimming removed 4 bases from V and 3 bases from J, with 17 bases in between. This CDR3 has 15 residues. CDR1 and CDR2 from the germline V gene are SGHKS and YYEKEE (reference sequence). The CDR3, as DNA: TGTGCCAGCAGCCCTTTAGCAGGGCAGGGCTACGAGCAGTACTTC. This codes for CASSPLAGQGYEQYF.

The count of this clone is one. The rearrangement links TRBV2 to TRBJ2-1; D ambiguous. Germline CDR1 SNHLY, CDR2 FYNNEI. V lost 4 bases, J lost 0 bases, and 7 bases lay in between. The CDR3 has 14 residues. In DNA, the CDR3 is TGTGCCAGCAGTGCCACAGTCTCCTACAATGAGCAGTTCTTC. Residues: CASSATVSYNEQFF.

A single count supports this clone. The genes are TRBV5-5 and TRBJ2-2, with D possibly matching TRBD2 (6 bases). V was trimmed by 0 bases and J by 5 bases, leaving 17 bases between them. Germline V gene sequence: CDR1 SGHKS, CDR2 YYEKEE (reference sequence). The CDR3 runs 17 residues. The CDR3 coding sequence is TGTGCCAGCAGCTTGGTGCTTCCGGGGGTAGTAACCGGGGAGCTGTTTTTT. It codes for CASSLVLPGVVTGELFF.

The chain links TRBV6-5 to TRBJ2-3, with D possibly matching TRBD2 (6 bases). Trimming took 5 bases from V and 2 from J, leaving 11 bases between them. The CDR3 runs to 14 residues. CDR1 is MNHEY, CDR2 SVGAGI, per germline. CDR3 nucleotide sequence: TGTGCCAGCAGTCGAAGGACTACCACAGATACGCAGTATTTT. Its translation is CASSRRTTTDTQYF.

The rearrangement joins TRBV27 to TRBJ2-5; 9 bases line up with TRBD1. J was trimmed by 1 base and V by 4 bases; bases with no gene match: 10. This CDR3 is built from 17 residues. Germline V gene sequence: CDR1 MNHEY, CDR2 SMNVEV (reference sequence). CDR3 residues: CASSSVFGTGSQETQYF. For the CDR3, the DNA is TGTGCCAGCAGTTCCGTTTTTGGGACAGGGTCCCAAGAGACCCAGTACTTC.

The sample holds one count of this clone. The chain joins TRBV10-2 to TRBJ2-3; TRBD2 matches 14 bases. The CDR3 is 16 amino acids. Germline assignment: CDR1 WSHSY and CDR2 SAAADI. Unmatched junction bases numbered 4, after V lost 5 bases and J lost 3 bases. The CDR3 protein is CASSPGLAGVTDTQYF. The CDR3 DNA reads TGCGCCAGCAGTCCGGGACTAGCGGGGGTAACAGATACGCAGTATTTT.

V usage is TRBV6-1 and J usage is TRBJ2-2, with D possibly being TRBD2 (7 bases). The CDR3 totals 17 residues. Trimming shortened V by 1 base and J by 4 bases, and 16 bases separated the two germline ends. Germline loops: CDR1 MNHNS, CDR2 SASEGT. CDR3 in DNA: TGTGCCAGCAGTGAAGTTCTGGGGGGGCAAGTCACCGGGGAGCTGTTTTTT. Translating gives CASSEVLGGQVTGELFF.

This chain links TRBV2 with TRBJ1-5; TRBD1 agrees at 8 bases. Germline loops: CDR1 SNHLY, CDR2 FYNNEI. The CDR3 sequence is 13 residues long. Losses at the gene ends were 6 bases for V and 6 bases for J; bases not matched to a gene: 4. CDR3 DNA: TGTGCCAGCAGGGACAGGGCCGGTCAGCCCCAGCATTTT. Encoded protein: CASRDRAGQPQHF.

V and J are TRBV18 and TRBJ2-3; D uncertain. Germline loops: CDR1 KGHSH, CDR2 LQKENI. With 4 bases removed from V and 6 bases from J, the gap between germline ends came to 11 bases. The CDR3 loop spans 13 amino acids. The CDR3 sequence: CASSLSLRDTQYF. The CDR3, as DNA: TGTGCCAGCTCACTGAGCTTGAGGGATACGCAGTATTTT. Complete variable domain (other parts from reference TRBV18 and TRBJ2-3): NAGVMQNPRHLVRRRGQEARLRCSPMKGHSHVYWYRQLPEEGLKFMVYLQKENIIDESGMPKERFSAEFPKEGPSILRIQQVVRGDSAAYFCASSLSLRDTQYFGPGTRLTVL.

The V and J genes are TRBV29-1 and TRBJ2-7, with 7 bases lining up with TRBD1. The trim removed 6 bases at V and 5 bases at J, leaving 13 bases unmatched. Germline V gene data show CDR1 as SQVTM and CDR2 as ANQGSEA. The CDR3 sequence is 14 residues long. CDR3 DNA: TGCAGCGTCCGAGCAAGGGGGCGAAGCGACGAGCAGTACTTC. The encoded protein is CSVRARGRSDEQYF.

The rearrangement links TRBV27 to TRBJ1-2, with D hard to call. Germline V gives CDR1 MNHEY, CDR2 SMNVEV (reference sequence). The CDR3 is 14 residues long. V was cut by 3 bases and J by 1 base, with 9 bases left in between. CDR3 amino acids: CASSFSRSNYGYTF. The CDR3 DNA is TGTGCCAGCAGTTTCTCCAGAAGTAACTATGGCTACACCTTC.

CDR3 nucleotide sequence: TGTGCCAGCTCACCCTCGTTCTCTGGGGCCAACGTCCTGACTTTC. Protein: CASSPSFSGANVLTF. The chain carries TRBV18 and TRBJ2-6; no definite D call. V was pared by 3 bases and J by 0 bases, with 6 bases between. This CDR3 comprises 15 residues. Per the germline V gene, CDR1 is KGHSH and CDR2 is LQKENI. The whole variable domain, filled in from reference TRBV18 and TRBJ2-6, reads NAGVMQNPRHLVRRRGQEARLRCSPMKGHSHVYWYRQLPEEGLKFMVYLQKENIIDESGMPKERFSAEFPKEGPSILRIQQVVRGDSAAYFCASSPSFSGANVLTFGAGSRLTVL.

The CDR3 sequence is CASSQGLAGARGDTQYF. The CDR3, as DNA: TGTGCCAGCAGCCAAGGACTAGCGGGGGCGCGTGGAGATACGCAGTATTTT. The rearrangement joins TRBV7-9 to TRBJ2-3; 13 bases are shared with TRBD2. V lost 5 bases, J lost 5 bases, and 10 bases stayed unmatched. Germline V gene sequence: CDR1 SEHNR, CDR2 FQNEAQ (reference sequence). The CDR3 totals 17 residues. The full variable domain, rest sourced from reference TRBV7-9 and TRBJ2-3, is DTGVSQNPRHKITKRGQNVTFRCDPISEHNRLYWYRQTLGQGPEFLTYFQNEAQLEKSRLLSDRFSAERPKGSFSTLEIQRTEQGDSAMYLCASSQGLAGARGDTQYFGPGTRLTVL.

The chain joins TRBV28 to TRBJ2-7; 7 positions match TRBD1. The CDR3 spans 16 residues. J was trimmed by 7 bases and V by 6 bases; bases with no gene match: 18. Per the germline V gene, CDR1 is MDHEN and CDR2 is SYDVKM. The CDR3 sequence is CASSIITLDRLREQYF. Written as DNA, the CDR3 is TGTGCCAGCAGCATAATTACCTTGGACAGGCTGCGGGAGCAGTACTTC. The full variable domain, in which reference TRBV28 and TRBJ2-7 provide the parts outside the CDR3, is DVKVTQSSRYLVKRTGEKVFLECVQDMDHENMFWYRQDPGLGLRLIYFSYDVKMKEKGDIPEGYSVSREKKERFSLILESASTNQTSMYLCASSIITLDRLREQYFGPGTRLTVT.

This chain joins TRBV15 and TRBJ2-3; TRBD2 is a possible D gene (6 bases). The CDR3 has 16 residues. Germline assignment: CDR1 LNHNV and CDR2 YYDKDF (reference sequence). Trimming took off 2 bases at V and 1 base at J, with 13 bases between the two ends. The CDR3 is CATSRSRGLGTDTQYF. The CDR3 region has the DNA TGTGCCACCAGCAGATCCCGGGGGTTAGGCACAGATACGCAGTATTTT.